This TCR beta chain was sequenced in a study of T cell changes during pregnancy in multiple sclerosis. Sequenced by immunoSEQ multiplex PCR; TCRdb stores in-frame clones only, minus some. The table shows more than 100,000 clones, with around 94% occurring only once. The trim removed 5 bases at V and 4 bases at J, leaving 9 bases unmatched. This CDR3 has 16 amino acids. Germline V gene data show CDR1 as SEHNR and CDR2 as FQNEAQ (reference sequence). The sequenced sample was peripheral blood, obtained after pregnancy. V usage is TRBV7-9 and J usage is TRBJ2-2; 8 bases line up with TRBD1. The sequence derives from a female donor with multiple sclerosis, enrolled in a pregnancy study. The CDR3 protein is CASSPNQGASTGELFF. In DNA form, the CDR3 reads TGTGCCAGCAGCCCAAACCAGGGGGCTAGCACCGGGGAGCTGTTTTTT.